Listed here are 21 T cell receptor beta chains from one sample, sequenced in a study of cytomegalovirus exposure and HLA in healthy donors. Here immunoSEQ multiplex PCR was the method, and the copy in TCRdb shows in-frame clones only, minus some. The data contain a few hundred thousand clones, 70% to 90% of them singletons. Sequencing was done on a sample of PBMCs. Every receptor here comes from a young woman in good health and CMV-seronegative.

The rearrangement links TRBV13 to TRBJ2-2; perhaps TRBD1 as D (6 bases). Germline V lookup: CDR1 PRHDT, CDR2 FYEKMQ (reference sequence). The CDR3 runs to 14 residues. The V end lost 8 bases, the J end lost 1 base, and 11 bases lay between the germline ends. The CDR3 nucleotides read TGTGCCAGCGGCATACAGGGGAACACCGGGGAGCTGTTTTTT. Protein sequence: CASGIQGNTGELFF.

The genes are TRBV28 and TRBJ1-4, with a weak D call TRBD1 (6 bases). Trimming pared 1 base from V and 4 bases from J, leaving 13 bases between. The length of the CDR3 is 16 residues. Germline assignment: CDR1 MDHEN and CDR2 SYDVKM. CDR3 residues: CASSLYAGAGNEKLFF. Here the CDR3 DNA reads TGTGCCAGCAGTTTATACGCGGGGGCCGGTAATGAAAAACTGTTTTTT.

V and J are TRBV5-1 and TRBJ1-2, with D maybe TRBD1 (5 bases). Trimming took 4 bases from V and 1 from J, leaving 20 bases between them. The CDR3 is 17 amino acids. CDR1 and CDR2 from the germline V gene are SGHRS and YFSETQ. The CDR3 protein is CASSKGHGSPSNYGYTF. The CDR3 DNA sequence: TGCGCCAGCAGCAAAGGACACGGATCTCCTAGTAACTATGGCTACACCTTC.

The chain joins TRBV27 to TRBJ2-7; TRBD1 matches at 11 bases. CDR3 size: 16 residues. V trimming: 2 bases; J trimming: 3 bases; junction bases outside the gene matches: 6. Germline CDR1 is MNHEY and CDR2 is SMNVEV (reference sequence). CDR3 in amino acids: CASSLISGTGGYEQYF. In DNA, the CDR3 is TGTGCCAGCAGTTTAATCTCCGGGACAGGGGGCTACGAGCAGTACTTC.

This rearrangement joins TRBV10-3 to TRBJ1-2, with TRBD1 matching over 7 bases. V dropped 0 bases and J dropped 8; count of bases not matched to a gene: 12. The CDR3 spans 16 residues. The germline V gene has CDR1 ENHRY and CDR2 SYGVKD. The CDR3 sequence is CAISESSWDSLLGYTF. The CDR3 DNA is TGTGCCATCAGTGAGTCATCGTGGGACAGCCTCTTGGGCTACACCTTC.

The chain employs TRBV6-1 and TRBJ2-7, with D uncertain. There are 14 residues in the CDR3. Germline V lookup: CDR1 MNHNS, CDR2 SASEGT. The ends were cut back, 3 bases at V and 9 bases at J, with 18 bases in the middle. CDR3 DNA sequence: TGTGCCAGCAGTGAGCTCGAAGCTACCCGTTGGCAGTACTTC. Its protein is CASSELEATRWQYF.

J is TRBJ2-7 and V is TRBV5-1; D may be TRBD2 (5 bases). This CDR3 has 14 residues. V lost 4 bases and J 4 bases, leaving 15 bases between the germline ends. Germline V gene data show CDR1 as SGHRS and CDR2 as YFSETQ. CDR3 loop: CASSRVAQDYEQYF. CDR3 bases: TGCGCCAGCAGCAGAGTAGCGCAAGATTACGAGCAGTACTTC.

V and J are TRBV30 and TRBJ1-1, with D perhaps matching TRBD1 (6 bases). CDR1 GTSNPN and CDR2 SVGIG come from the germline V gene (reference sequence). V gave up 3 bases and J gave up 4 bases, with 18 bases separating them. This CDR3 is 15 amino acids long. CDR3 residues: CAWSLRAGVITEAFF. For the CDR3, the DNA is TGTGCCTGGAGCCTTAGGGCAGGGGTCATCACTGAAGCTTTCTTT.

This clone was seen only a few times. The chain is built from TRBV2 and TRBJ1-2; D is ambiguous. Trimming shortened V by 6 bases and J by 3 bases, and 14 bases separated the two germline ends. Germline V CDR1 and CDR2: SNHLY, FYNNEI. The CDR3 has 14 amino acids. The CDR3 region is CASRRLGGYYGYTF. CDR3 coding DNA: TGTGCCAGCAGACGCCTAGGAGGGTACTATGGCTACACCTTC.

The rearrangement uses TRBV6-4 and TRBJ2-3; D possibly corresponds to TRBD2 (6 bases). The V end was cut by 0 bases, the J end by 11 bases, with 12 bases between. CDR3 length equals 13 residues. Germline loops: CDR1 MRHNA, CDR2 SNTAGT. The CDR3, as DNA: TGTGCCAGCAGTGACTCGGCTAGCGCCAAGCAGTATTTT. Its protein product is CASSDSASAKQYF.

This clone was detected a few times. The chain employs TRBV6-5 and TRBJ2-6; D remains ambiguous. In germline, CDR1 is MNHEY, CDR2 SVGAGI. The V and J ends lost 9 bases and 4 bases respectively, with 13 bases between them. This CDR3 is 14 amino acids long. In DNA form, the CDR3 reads TGTGCCAGTTCTAGAGATGGAGGGGCCAACGTCCTGACTTTC. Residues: CASSRDGGANVLTF.

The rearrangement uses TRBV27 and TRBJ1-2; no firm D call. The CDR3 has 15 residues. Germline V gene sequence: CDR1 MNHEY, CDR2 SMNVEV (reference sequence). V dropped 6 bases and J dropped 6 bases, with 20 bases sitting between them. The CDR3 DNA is TGTGCCAGCAGGGCGGGAGGAGGGCCTCTCGATGGCTACACCTTC. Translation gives CASRAGGGPLDGYTF.

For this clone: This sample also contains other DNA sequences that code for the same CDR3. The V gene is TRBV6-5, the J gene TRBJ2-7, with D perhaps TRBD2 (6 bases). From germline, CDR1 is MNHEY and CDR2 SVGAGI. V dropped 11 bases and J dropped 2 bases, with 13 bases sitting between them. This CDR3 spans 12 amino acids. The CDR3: CASGGRAYEQYF. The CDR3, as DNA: TGTGCCTCTGGAGGGCGGGCCTACGAGCAGTACTTC.

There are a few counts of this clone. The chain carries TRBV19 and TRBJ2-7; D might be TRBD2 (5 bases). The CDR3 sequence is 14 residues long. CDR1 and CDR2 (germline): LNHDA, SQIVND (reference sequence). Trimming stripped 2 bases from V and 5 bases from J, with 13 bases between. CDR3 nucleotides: TGTGCCAGTAGTATACGTCGGGATGCAGACGAGCAGTACTTC. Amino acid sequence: CASSIRRDADEQYF.

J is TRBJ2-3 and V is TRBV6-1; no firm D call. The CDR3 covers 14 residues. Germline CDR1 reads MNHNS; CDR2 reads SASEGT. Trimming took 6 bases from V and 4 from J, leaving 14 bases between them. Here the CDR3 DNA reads TGTGCCAGCAGCATTACTCGGTCCGCAGATACGCAGTATTTT. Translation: CASSITRSADTQYF.

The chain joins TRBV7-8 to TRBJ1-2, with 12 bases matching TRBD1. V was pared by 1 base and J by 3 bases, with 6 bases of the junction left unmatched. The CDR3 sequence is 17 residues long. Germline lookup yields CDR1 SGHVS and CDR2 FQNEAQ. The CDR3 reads CASSLDRDRGLHYGYTF. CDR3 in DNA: TGTGCCAGCAGCTTAGACCGGGACAGGGGGCTCCACTATGGCTACACCTTC.

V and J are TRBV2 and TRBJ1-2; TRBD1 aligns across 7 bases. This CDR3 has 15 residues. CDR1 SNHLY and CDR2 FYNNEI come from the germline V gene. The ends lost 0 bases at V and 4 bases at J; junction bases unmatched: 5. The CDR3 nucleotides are TGTGCCAGCAGTGAAGCGGCAGGGGGATCCTATGGCTACACCTTC. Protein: CASSEAAGGSYGYTF.

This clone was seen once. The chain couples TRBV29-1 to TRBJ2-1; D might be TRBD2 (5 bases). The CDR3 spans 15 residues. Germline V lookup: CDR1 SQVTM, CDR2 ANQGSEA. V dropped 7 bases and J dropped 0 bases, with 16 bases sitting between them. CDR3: CSGSGLTSSYNEQFF. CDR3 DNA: TGCAGCGGCTCCGGACTTACCAGCTCCTACAATGAGCAGTTCTTC.

CDR3 nucleotides: TGTGCCAGTAGTATAGACGGGAGGAGGTACAATGAGCAGTTCTTC. Translation gives CASSIDGRRYNEQFF. The rearrangement uses TRBV19 and TRBJ2-1; 7 bases are shared with TRBD2. Germline CDR1 LNHDA, CDR2 SQIVND (reference sequence). The length of the CDR3 is 15 residues. V lost 0 bases to trimming and J lost 4 bases; unmatched junction nucleotides: 3.

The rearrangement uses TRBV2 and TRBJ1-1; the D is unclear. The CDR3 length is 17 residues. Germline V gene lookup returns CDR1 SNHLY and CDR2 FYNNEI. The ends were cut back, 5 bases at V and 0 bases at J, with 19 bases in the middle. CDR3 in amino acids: CASSRSNSLLMNTEAFF. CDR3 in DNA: TGTGCCAGCAGTCGATCCAACAGTTTACTCATGAACACTGAAGCTTTCTTT.

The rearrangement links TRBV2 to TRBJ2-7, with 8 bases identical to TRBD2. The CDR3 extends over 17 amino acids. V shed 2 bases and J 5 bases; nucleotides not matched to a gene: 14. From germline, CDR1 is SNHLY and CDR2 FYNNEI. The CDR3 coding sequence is TGTGCCAGCAGTGAACGAGCGGGGGCCCCCGGGCGGAACGAGCAGTACTTC. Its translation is CASSERAGAPGRNEQYF.